The rows below give T cell receptor beta chains drawn from one sample of a study of CD8 T cells in ankylosing spondylitis. TCRdb re-called the 5' RACE reads through MiXCR, storing one row per CDR3 protein. The table has over 600,000 distinct CDR3 sequences, around a fifth seen once; the top ten hold around a fifth. The source material was blood, either unsorted or a sorted T cell fraction (not recorded which). All receptors derive from a male donor with ankylosing spondylitis. The CDR3 runs from the conserved cysteine through the conserved F or W. Each record gives: J gene, clone size, V gene, CDR3 protein. Not all rows give a size; the values are once, few, many and, for expanded clones, a class.

TRBJ1-2,few,TRBV5-5,CASSLEQGNGYTF
TRBJ2-1,once,TRBV10-1,CASSAGTGFNEQFF
TRBJ2-3,.,TRBV15,CATSRGQGAGGPQYF
TRBJ1-5,many,TRBV19,CASKGQPVLSQPQHF
TRBJ2-1,few,TRBV6-4,CASSATGFDEQFF
TRBJ1-2,.,TRBV7-8,CASSPDRGPNYGYTF
TRBJ2-1,many,TRBV10-3,CAISESGAVYNEQFF
TRBJ2-7,.,TRBV20-1,CSAQRQDYEQYF
TRBJ2-7,few,TRBV20-1,CSARDRDRVGASSEQYF
TRBJ2-1,.,TRBV7-2,CASSLIGTGFNEQFF
TRBJ1-3,few,TRBV20-1,CSASLMGRNTIYF
TRBJ1-1,.,TRBV20-1,CSAKSRLGSTEAFF
TRBJ1-2,.,TRBV3-1,CASSRSDGGYTF
TRBJ2-2,.,TRBV5-1,CASSLDSSGRNTGELFF
TRBJ1-4,.,TRBV30,CAWTPFLRATNEKLFF
TRBJ2-1,.,TRBV4-3,CASSQGRGAYNEQFF
TRBJ1-1,.,TRBV3-1,CASSQWVNTEAFF
TRBJ1-1,.,TRBV6-2/TRBV6-3,CASSYSGTKMNTEAFF
TRBJ1-5,few,TRBV20-1,CSARSSTGVDYQPQHF
TRBJ2-7,.,TRBV7-9,CASSSTPNTYEQYF
TRBJ2-2,few,TRBV29-1,CSVHGTANTGELFF
TRBJ2-7,.,TRBV24-1,CATSEGTSGSYEQYF
TRBJ2-7,few,TRBV7-9,CASSSSPSISYEQYF
TRBJ2-2,few,TRBV2,CASSDWAANTGELFF
TRBJ2-7,few,TRBV3-1,CASSQSRTGANYEQYF
TRBJ2-1,many,TRBV4-1,CASSPLGLTISSYNEQFF
TRBJ2-3,few,TRBV24-1,CATSVTDTQYF
TRBJ2-1,.,TRBV2,CASSGGLAGSHEQFF
TRBJ2-1,many,TRBV6-1,CASSRGLAGGSEQFF
TRBJ2-3,few,TRBV11-2,CASSRGTKQMPDTQYF
TRBJ2-3,.,TRBV20-1,CSARLVVSDTQYF
TRBJ1-6,.,TRBV2,CASRDGQGNSPLHF
TRBJ2-2,.,TRBV12-3/TRBV12-4,CASSFGWVLDTGELFF
TRBJ2-7,.,TRBV10-3,CAISVGSGLYKTYEQYF
TRBJ2-3,many,TRBV5-1,CASSLVQPYTDTQYF
TRBJ2-1,.,TRBV29-1,CSVDGDRTYNEQFF
TRBJ1-4,.,TRBV3-1,CASSPIKPGQRNEKLFF
TRBJ2-7,.,TRBV18,CASSPPRVGEQYF
TRBJ1-5,few,TRBV6-5,CASSIQGSKSDQPQHF
TRBJ1-1,few,TRBV9,CASSAYGANTEAFF
TRBJ1-2,once,TRBV20-1,CRGDRGPGYTF
TRBJ2-5,.,TRBV11-2,CASSLGRGMSETQYF
TRBJ1-2,.,TRBV6-5,CASSYSGGVEGYTF
TRBJ2-1,.,TRBV5-1,CASSPRVAHRGHEQFF
TRBJ1-2,.,TRBV18,CASSPGGQQNYGYTF
TRBJ2-7,.,TRBV20-1,CSAGAGTGEQYF
TRBJ2-1,.,TRBV7-3,CASSLGRGVSYNEQFF
TRBJ2-1,.,TRBV6-5,CASSWGSHGEQFF
TRBJ2-1,.,TRBV10-3,CAISRDNEQFF
TRBJ2-7,many,TRBV12-3/TRBV12-4,CASSLTGGTYEQYF
TRBJ2-5,many,TRBV5-1,CASSLDFIQTGRTPQETQYF
TRBJ1-1,.,TRBV4-1,CASSPGQGAPGTEAFF
TRBJ2-3,.,TRBV28,CASSSGDWLDTQYF
TRBJ2-1,.,TRBV19,CASKMGGVLRNEQFF